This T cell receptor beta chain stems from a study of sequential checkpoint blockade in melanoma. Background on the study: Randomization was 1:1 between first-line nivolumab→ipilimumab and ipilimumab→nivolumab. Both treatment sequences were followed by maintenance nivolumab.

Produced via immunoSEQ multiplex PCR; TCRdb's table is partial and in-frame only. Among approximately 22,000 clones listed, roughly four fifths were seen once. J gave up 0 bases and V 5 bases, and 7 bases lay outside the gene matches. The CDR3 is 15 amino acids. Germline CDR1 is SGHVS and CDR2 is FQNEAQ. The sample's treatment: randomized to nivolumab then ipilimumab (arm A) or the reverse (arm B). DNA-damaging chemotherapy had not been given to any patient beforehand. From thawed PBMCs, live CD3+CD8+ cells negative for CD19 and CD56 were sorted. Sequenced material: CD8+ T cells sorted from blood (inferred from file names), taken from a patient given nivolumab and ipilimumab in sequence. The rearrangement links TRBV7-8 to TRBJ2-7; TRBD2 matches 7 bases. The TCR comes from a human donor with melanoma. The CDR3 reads CASSALAVSSYEQYF. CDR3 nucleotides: TGTGCCAGCAGCGCGCTAGCGGTAAGCTCCTACGAGCAGTACTTC.